This TCR beta chain emerged from a study of blood T cell repertoires in COVID-19 (dated by TCRdb to 2018 to 2021). At the level of the whole study: Collaborator samples came from the United States, Italy and Spain and covered acute and convalescent phases of COVID-19. The prospective study material was composed of cDNA or gDNA derived from T cells, B-cell-depleted T cells, or PBMCs. Deeply sampled blood TCRbeta repertoires from subjects exposed to, actively infected with, or recovered from COVID-19 were included in the dataset. The repertoires were made available in a free public database intended to serve as a resource for research on the immune response to SARS-CoV-2. The samples were drawn from the first 160 participants of the ongoing ImmuneRACE study and from roughly 1,300 subjects provided by 6 global collaborators. A de-identified subject ID, COVID-19 status, age in years and sex were almost always included in the sample metadata. Where available, HLA class I and class II types were taken from metadata supplied by the sample provider and were not determined by assay-based typing. The full study reports these points: The amount of clinical and demographic metadata varied by source and participant and was provided uncurated.

The immunoSEQ Assay, a bias-controlled multiplex PCR, was used to amplify TCRbeta CDR3 regions from genomic DNA. As for how the authors treated the data: The number of nucleated cells in each sample was estimated by amplification of reference gene primers within the assay. To quantify the absolute abundance of each unique TCRbeta CDR3 rearrangement, sequence reads were collapsed and filtered. For each sample, productive Simpson clonality was calculated as the square root of Simpson's diversity index over productive rearrangements. Not all clones reach the TCRdb copy of this immuneACCESS table, which keeps in-frame sequences only. Checked studies attribute under half of the gap to unresolved V genes and leave the rest unexplained. The D gene and trimming were derived from the DNA, and the V and J assignments and clone size from that table. Across this sample there are roughly 190,000 clones, with approximately 83% seen only once. Of the sample, 2.6% is held by the ten largest clones.

The CDR3 sequence holds 16 residues, the cysteine and phenylalanine included. Only the CDR3 region is kept as DNA, spanning 48 bases read in frame from base 1. CDR1 and CDR2 (MNHEY, SVGAGI) derive from the germline V gene. Trimming takes 4 bases from V and 8 bases from J, and the germline ends sit 23 bases apart. Whole blood was collected in K2EDTA tubes by collaborating institutions according to the institutions' own protocols. For TCRbeta analysis, collaborators shipped samples in one of three forms: frozen whole blood, isolated PBMCs, or DNA extracted from either of those sample types. As for this clone: Its antigen target is currently unknown. No qualities accompany the bases; no much larger clone lies one base away.

The chain is made from TRBV6-5 and TRBJ1-2; no D gene can be assigned with confidence. The source is a human donor with acute or convalescent COVID-19. The donor label of this sample is uncertain. Material for sequencing was peripheral blood. This receptor carries the CDR3 CASSSTSGRAKGGYTF. Here is the DNA: TGTGCCAGCAGTTCCACTAGCGGGAGGGCCAAAGGAGGCTACACCTTC.